The entry that follows covers one TCR beta chain sequence. What it recognizes is unknown. V was cut by 5 bases and J by 4 bases, with 17 bases left in between. Germline V gene data show CDR1 as MDHEN and CDR2 as SYDVKM. The CDR3 runs to 15 residues. Both 60 Vbeta primers and 13 Jbeta primers went into the PCR. The method was immunoSEQ multiplex PCR; TCRdb's version includes in-frame clones alone and lacks a portion of them. The sample yields about 160,000 clones, over 80% seen once. The sample originates from a study of cytomegalovirus exposure and HLA in healthy donors. Study outcomes and limitations: Trimming of TCR beta V- and J-genes showed a link, identified in a later analysis, to a missense DCLRE1C variant.

Sequencing was carried out using PBMCs. This receptor was obtained from a woman between 18 and 30 years old in good health and CMV-seronegative. The chain carries TRBV28 and TRBJ1-1; D is unresolved. In nucleotides, the CDR3 is TGTGCCAGCAGTCCGGGAGAAGGAGGGTTCACTGAAGCTTTCTTT. As protein: CASSPGEGGFTEAFF.